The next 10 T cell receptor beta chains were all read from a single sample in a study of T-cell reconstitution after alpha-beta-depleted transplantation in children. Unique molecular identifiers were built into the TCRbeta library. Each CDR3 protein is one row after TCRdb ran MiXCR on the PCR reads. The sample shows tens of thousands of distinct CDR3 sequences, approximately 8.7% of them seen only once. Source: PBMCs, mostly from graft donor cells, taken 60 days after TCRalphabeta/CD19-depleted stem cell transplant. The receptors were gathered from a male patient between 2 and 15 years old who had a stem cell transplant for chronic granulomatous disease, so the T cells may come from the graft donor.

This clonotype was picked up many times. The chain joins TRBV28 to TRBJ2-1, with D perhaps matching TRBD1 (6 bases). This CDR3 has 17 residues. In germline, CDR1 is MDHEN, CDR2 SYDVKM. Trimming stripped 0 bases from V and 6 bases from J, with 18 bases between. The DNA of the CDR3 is TGTGCCAGCAGTTTATGGACCCTTACCAGGGGACGCAATGAGCAGTTCTTC. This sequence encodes CASSLWTLTRGRNEQFF.

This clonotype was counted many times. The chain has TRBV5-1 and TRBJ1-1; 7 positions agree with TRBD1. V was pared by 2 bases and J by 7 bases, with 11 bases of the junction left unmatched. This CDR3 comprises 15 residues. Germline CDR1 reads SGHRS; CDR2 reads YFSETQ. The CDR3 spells CASSFTGRDSFEAFF. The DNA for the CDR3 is TGCGCCAGCAGCTTCACCGGCCGGGACAGCTTTGAAGCTTTCTTT.

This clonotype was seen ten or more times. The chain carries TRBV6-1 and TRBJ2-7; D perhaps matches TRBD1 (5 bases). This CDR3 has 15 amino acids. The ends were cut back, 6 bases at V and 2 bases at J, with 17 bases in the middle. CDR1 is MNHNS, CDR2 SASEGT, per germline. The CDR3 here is CASSQKGVRPYEQYF. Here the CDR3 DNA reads TGTGCCAGCAGCCAAAAAGGGGTTAGGCCCTACGAGCAGTACTTC.

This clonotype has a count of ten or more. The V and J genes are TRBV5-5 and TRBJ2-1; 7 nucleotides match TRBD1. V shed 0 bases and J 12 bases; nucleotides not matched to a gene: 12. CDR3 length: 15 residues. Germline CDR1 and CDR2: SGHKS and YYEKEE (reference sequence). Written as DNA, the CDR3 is TGTGCCAGCAGCTTGGACAGGGGCCCCGACGGGGCGCAGTTCTTC. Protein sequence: CASSLDRGPDGAQFF.

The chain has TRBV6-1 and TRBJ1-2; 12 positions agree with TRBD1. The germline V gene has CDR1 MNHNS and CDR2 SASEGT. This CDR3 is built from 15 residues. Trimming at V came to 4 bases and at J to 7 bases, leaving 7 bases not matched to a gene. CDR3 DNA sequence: TGTGCCAGCAGTGCCGGGGACAGGGGGCTTGTTGGCTACACCTTC. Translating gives CASSAGDRGLVGYTF.

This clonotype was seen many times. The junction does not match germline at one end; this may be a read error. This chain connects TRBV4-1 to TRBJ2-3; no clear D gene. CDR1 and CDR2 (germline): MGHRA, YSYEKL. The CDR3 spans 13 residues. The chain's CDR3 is CASSQVLGRAPFF. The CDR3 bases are TGCGCCAGCAGCCAAGTCTTAGGGCGTGCCCCATTTTTT.

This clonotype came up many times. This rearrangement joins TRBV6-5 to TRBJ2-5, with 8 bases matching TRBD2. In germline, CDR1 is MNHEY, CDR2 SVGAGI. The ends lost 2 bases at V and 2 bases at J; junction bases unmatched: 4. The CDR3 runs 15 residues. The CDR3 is CASSYAGGTQETQYF. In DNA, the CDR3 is TGTGCCAGCAGTTACGCGGGAGGTACACAAGAGACCCAGTACTTC.

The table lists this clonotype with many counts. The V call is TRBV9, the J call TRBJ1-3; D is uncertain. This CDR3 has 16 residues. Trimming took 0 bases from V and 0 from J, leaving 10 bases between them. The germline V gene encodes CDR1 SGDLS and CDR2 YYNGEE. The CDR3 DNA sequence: TGTGCCAGCAGCGTAGCTGCGAGCCCCTCTGGAAACACCATATATTTT. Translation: CASSVAASPSGNTIYF.

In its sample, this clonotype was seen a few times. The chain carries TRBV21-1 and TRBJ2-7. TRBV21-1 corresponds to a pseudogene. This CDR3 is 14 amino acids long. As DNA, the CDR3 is TGTGCCAGCCACGGCGAATCGGGTGGACACGAGCAGTACTTC. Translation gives CASHGESGGHEQYF.

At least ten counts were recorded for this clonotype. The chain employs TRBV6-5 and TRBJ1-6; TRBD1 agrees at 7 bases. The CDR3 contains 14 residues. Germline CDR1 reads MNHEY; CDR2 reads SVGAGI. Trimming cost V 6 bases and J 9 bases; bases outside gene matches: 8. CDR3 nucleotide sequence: TGTGCCAGCAGACAGAGACAGGGAGGTTCACCCCTCCACTTT. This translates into CASRQRQGGSPLHF.